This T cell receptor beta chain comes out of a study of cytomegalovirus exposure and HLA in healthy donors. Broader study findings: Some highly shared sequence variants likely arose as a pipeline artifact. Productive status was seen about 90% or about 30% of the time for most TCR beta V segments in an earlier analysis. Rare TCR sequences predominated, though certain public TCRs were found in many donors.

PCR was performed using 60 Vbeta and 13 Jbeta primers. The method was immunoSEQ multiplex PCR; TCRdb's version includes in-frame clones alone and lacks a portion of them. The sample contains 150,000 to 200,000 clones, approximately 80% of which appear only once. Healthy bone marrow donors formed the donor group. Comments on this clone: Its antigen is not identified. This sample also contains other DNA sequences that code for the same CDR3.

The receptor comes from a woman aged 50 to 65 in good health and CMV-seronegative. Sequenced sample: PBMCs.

This chain's CDR3 is CASSIGQGSYEQYF. For the CDR3, the DNA is TGTGCCAGTAGTATTGGACAGGGAAGCTACGAGCAGTACTTC. The chain links TRBV19 to TRBJ2-7; 8 nucleotides align to TRBD1. There are 14 residues in the CDR3. The V and J ends lost 3 bases and 3 bases, in that order; junction bases with no gene match: 4. Germline V CDR1 and CDR2: LNHDA, SQIVND (reference sequence).